Each of the 27 T cell receptor beta chains below was sequenced from the same sample in a study of a mutant IDH1 vaccine in newly diagnosed glioma. As for time point: baseline, week 1 (first vaccination visit). Treatment given: pre-vaccination baseline after standard-of-care therapy. The data were produced by immunoSEQ multiplex PCR, yet TCRdb's version contains in-frame clones alone and is incomplete. In the table there are about 88,000 clones, almost 85% of which are singletons. This specimen consisted of PBMCs, obtained from a glioma patient treated with radiotherapy, temozolomide or both. All receptors come from a man aged 40-49 years with glioma. Some clones in this sample may be carry-over from other donors' samples.

This chain uses TRBV19 with TRBJ2-4; possible D gene TRBD2, 5 bases. This CDR3 is built from 17 residues. Trimming pared 5 bases from V and 2 bases from J, leaving 19 bases between. The germline V gene has CDR1 LNHDA and CDR2 SQIVND (reference sequence). CDR3 loop: CASSADRASGTKNIQYF. The CDR3 DNA reads as TGTGCCAGTAGTGCCGATAGGGCCTCCGGGACCAAAAACATTCAGTACTTC.

The chain links TRBV2 to TRBJ2-2; possible D gene TRBD1, 6 bases. The CDR3 runs 15 residues. Trimming removed 6 bases from V and 0 bases from J, with 11 bases in between. Germline CDR1 SNHLY, CDR2 FYNNEI. CDR3 sequence: CASSYGQTNTGELFF. CDR3 sequence (DNA): TGTGCCAGCAGCTATGGACAGACGAACACCGGGGAGCTGTTTTTT.

This clone appeared once. The genes are TRBV30 and TRBJ2-7, with D possibly being TRBD1 (6 bases). The length of the CDR3 is 12 residues. Trimming shortened V by 4 bases and J by 7 bases, and 14 bases separated the two germline ends. Germline CDR1 GTSNPN, CDR2 SVGIG (reference sequence). CDR3 amino acids: CAWMGLRGEQYF. The CDR3, as DNA: TGTGCCTGGATGGGGCTTAGGGGGGAGCAGTACTTC.

This chain joins TRBV5-1 and TRBJ2-7; a possible D gene is TRBD2 (6 bases). CDR3 length equals 16 residues. The germline CDR1 and CDR2 sequences are SGHRS and YFSETQ. V lost 4 bases and J 6 bases, leaving 23 bases between the germline ends. The CDR3 DNA follows: TGCGCCAGCAGCGGAGGGGCCGCTAGGATTGGGGGCGAGCAGTACTTC. Its translation: CASSGGAARIGGEQYF. Together with reference TRBV5-1 and TRBJ2-7, the CDR3 gives the full variable domain: KAGVTQTPRYLIKTRGQQVTLSCSPISGHRSVSWYQQTPGQGLQFLFEYFSETQRNKGNFPGRFSGRQFSNSRSEMNVSTLELGDSALYLCASSGGAARIGGEQYFGPGTRLTVT.

This clone was seen more than once but under ten times. The chain couples TRBV29-1 to TRBJ1-1; D uncertain. This CDR3 is built from 11 residues. V was trimmed by 4 bases and J by 2 bases, leaving 5 bases between them. Germline assignment: CDR1 SQVTM and CDR2 ANQGSEA. CDR3 amino acids: CSVGENTEAFF. The CDR3, as DNA: TGCAGCGTTGGTGAAAACACTGAAGCTTTCTTT.

The V and J genes are TRBV5-6 and TRBJ1-1; D unclear. Germline loops: CDR1 SGHDT, CDR2 YYEEEE. The V and J ends lost 0 bases and 3 bases respectively, with 6 bases between them. The CDR3 has 13 residues. The CDR3 DNA sequence: TGTGCCAGCAGCTTGGGGGGAGACACTGAAGCTTTCTTT. The encoded protein is CASSLGGDTEAFF.

The V call is TRBV7-2, the J call TRBJ2-7, with 9 bases fitting TRBD2. There are 15 residues in the CDR3. With 8 bases clipped from V and 3 bases from J, the junction kept 11 bases outside the gene matches. Germline CDR1 and CDR2: SGHTA and FQGNSA. CDR3 in DNA: TGTGCCAGCGCCATGGGCCTAGCGGGGTTCTACGAGCAGTACTTC. Its protein is CASAMGLAGFYEQYF.

The genes are TRBV7-9 and TRBJ1-1; D may be TRBD1 (5 bases). With 2 bases removed from V and 1 base from J, the gap between germline ends came to 11 bases. Germline loops: CDR1 SEHNR, CDR2 FQNEAQ (reference sequence). The CDR3 totals 15 residues. The CDR3: CASSLRAGTNTEAFF. As DNA, the CDR3 is TGTGCCAGCAGCTTAAGGGCAGGGACGAACACTGAAGCTTTCTTT.

The J gene is TRBJ2-2, the V gene TRBV5-1; 10 positions match TRBD1. The trim removed 4 bases at V and 5 bases at J, leaving 2 bases unmatched. Per the germline V gene, CDR1 is SGHRS and CDR2 is YFSETQ. This CDR3 is built from 14 residues. The CDR3 reads CASSLDRGTGELFF. The CDR3 nucleotides are TGCGCCAGCAGCCTGGACAGGGGGACCGGGGAGCTGTTTTTT.

The chain carries TRBV19 and TRBJ2-2, with a weak D call TRBD1 (5 bases). There are 16 residues in the CDR3. V was shortened by 3 bases and J by 3 bases, with 14 bases between the two germline ends. The germline V gene encodes CDR1 LNHDA and CDR2 SQIVND (reference sequence). CDR3 protein: CASSIRAGWDTGELFF. The CDR3 DNA reads TGTGCCAGTAGTATTAGGGCAGGGTGGGACACCGGGGAGCTGTTTTTT.

V and J are TRBV7-9 and TRBJ1-5; no clear D gene. V lost 2 bases and J lost 2, with 10 bases in between. CDR3 length equals 15 residues. CDR1 and CDR2 (germline): SEHNR, FQNEAQ (reference sequence). The CDR3 DNA is TGTGCCAGCAGCTTAAAGGGAGGAGGCAATCAGCCCCAGCATTTT. Amino acids: CASSLKGGGNQPQHF.

The chain joins TRBV6-6 to TRBJ1-4; D is unclear. Trimming shortened V by 2 bases and J by 3 bases, and 10 bases separated the two germline ends. CDR3 length equals 15 residues. In germline, CDR1 is MNHNY, CDR2 SVGAGI (reference sequence). CDR3 protein: CASSYLGRANEKLFF. The DNA of the CDR3 is TGTGCCAGCAGTTACCTGGGGAGGGCTAATGAAAAACTGTTTTTT.

CDR3 region: CASSSDRVMNTEAFF. In DNA form, the CDR3 reads TGCGCCAGCAGCTCGGACAGGGTTATGAACACTGAAGCTTTCTTT. J is TRBJ1-1 and V is TRBV10-2; 8 positions agree with TRBD1. Germline lookup yields CDR1 WSHSY and CDR2 SAAADI. The CDR3 sequence is 15 residues long. J lost 0 bases, V lost 6 bases, and 6 bases had no gene match.

The chain uses TRBV2 and TRBJ2-7; a possible D gene is TRBD2 (5 bases). The CDR3 has 13 amino acids. From germline, CDR1 is SNHLY and CDR2 FYNNEI. The ends were cut back, 2 bases at V and 6 bases at J, with 11 bases in the middle. The CDR3 DNA follows: TGTGCCAGCAGTGAACCTAGCATCCTCGAGCAGTACTTC. Residues: CASSEPSILEQYF. Full variable domain (remainder filled in from reference TRBV2 and TRBJ2-7): EPEVTQTPSHQVTQMGQEVILRCVPISNHLYFYWYRQILGQKVEFLVSFYNNEISEKSEIFDDQFSVERPDGSNFTLKIRSTKLEDSAMYFCASSEPSILEQYFGPGTRLTVT.

This rearrangement joins TRBV7-9 to TRBJ1-5; D may be TRBD1 (6 bases). V gave up 1 base and J gave up 6 bases, with 16 bases separating them. CDR3 size: 16 residues. From germline, CDR1 is SEHNR and CDR2 FQNEAQ (reference sequence). CDR3 DNA sequence: TGTGCCAGCAGCTTAGGCACAGGGATTCAAGGTCAGCCCCAGCATTTT. It codes for CASSLGTGIQGQPQHF.

Here the CDR3 DNA reads TGTGCCAGCAGCTTGGTCGGGGAGTTTGCCTATGGCTACACCTTC. Its translation: CASSLVGEFAYGYTF. The chain is built from TRBV5-8 and TRBJ1-2; D ambiguous. Per germline, CDR1 SGHTS and CDR2 YDEGEE. There are 15 residues in the CDR3. Trimming took off 0 bases at V and 4 bases at J, with 13 bases between the two ends.

The J gene is TRBJ2-5, the V gene TRBV5-5, with a weak D call TRBD1 (6 bases). The germline CDR1 and CDR2 sequences are SGHKS and YYEKEE (reference sequence). The CDR3 extends over 13 amino acids. Trimming removed 4 bases at V and 3 bases at J, with 10 bases between. CDR3 sequence (DNA): TGTGCCAGCAGCCGGGACAAAAAAGAGACCCAGTACTTC. Translating it yields CASSRDKKETQYF.

V is TRBV7-9 and J is TRBJ1-6; no definite D call. V dropped 1 base and J dropped 10 bases, with 11 bases sitting between them. Germline V gene data show CDR1 as SEHNR and CDR2 as FQNEAQ (reference sequence). CDR3 length equals 14 residues. The CDR3 is CASSLEGIKSPLHF. The CDR3 DNA reads TGTGCCAGCAGCTTAGAAGGGATTAAATCACCCCTCCACTTT.

V gene TRBV7-9 combines with J gene TRBJ1-2; tentative D call: TRBD1 (6 bases). From germline, CDR1 is SEHNR and CDR2 FQNEAQ (reference sequence). Trimming shortened V by 2 bases and J by 2 bases, and 12 bases separated the two germline ends. CDR3 length: 15 residues. The CDR3 region has the DNA TGTGCCAGCAGCTTATTCCGGACAGAAAACTATGGCTACACCTTC. Its protein is CASSLFRTENYGYTF. The whole variable domain, remainder taken from reference TRBV7-9 and TRBJ1-2, is DTGVSQNPRHKITKRGQNVTFRCDPISEHNRLYWYRQTLGQGPEFLTYFQNEAQLEKSRLLSDRFSAERPKGSFSTLEIQRTEQGDSAMYLCASSLFRTENYGYTFGSGTRLTVV.

The chain uses TRBV1 and TRBJ1-5; the table gives TRBD1 as D, unverified against the DNA. TRBV1 is given as a pseudogene. The CDR3 loop spans 19 amino acids. In DNA form, the CDR3 reads TGCACCAGCAGCCAGCAAACGATTCAGGGGCGAGGTGGCAATCAGCCCCAGCATTTT. Encoded protein: CTSSQQTIQGRGGNQPQHF.

The chain uses TRBV19 and TRBJ2-5; D gene unclear. Germline V gene lookup returns CDR1 LNHDA and CDR2 SQIVND (reference sequence). V was pared by 4 bases and J by 4 bases, with 10 bases between. CDR3 length: 13 residues. CDR3 sequence: CASSTAFGETQYF. CDR3 DNA sequence: TGTGCCAGTAGTACAGCATTCGGAGAGACCCAGTACTTC. The complete variable domain, with remaining parts taken from reference TRBV19 and TRBJ2-5, reads DGGITQSPKYLFRKEGQNVTLSCEQNLNHDAMYWYRQDPGQGLRLIYYSQIVNDFQKGDIAEGYSVSREKKESFPLTVTSAQKNPTAFYLCASSTAFGETQYFGPGTRLLVL.

This clone was observed a handful of times. V and J are TRBV6-5 and TRBJ2-7, with D unclear. CDR1 and CDR2 (germline): MNHEY, SVGAGI. The CDR3 is 14 amino acids. V shed 6 bases and J shed 2 bases, with 14 bases lying between them. Written as DNA, the CDR3 is TGTGCCAGCAGGCAACGGACCGTACCCTACGAGCAGTACTTC. It is translated as CASRQRTVPYEQYF.

In this sample, this clone turned up once. V and J are TRBV19 and TRBJ1-5; D ambiguous. Germline V gene lookup returns CDR1 LNHDA and CDR2 SQIVND (reference sequence). CDR3 size: 15 residues. Trimming took 4 bases from V and 0 from J, leaving 10 bases between them. CDR3 sequence (DNA): TGTGCCAGTAGTACCACAGAGTTTAGCAATCAGCCCCAGCATTTT. This codes for CASSTTEFSNQPQHF.

The chain links TRBV5-1 to TRBJ2-5; 7 nucleotides match TRBD2. The germline gives CDR1 SGHRS, CDR2 YFSETQ. The CDR3 is 15 amino acids. The ends lost 7 bases at V and 3 bases at J; junction bases unmatched: 12. The CDR3 sequence is CASGGVVGREETQYF. In DNA, the CDR3 is TGCGCCAGCGGGGGGGTAGTAGGGCGAGAAGAGACCCAGTACTTC.

This clone has just one count. The J gene is TRBJ1-1, the V gene TRBV10-3; D is perhaps TRBD1 (5 bases). CDR1 and CDR2 (germline): ENHRY, SYGVKD. CDR3 size: 13 residues. The V and J ends lost 2 bases and 4 bases respectively, with 8 bases between them. This CDR3 reads CAISEGASTEAFF. The CDR3 DNA is TGTGCCATCAGTGAGGGGGCGAGCACTGAAGCTTTCTTT.

The CDR3 loop is CASTGASGEQYF. As DNA, the CDR3 is TGTGCCAGTACAGGGGCCTCGGGCGAGCAGTACTTC. V and J are TRBV13 and TRBJ2-7; 7 nucleotides match TRBD1. The CDR3 consists of 12 residues. The V and J ends lost 9 bases and 6 bases, in that order; junction bases with no gene match: 8. Per germline, CDR1 PRHDT and CDR2 FYEKMQ (reference sequence).

The rearrangement links TRBV15 to TRBJ1-2; the D gene is possibly TRBD1 (5 bases). With 3 bases removed from V and 7 bases from J, the gap between germline ends came to 15 bases. The germline CDR1 and CDR2 sequences are LNHNV and YYDKDF (reference sequence). This CDR3 is 14 amino acids long. The CDR3 DNA sequence: TGTGCCACCAGCAGGGGCGGGGGGGATCGTGGCTACACCTTC. Its protein is CATSRGGGDRGYTF.